A single sample is the source of the 30 T cell receptor beta chains below, sequenced in a study of T cells after somatic rescue of genetic block. The repertoire was sequenced with immunoSEQ multiplex PCR; TCRdb's copy has only in-frame clones and lacks some. This sample has 11,000 to 15,000 clones, with roughly 70% found just once. The sample taken for sequencing was peripheral blood mononuclear cells (PBMCs). The receptors here all came from a man in his late teens or twenties.

This clone has only a few counts. Other nucleotide sequences in the sample specify the same CDR3. The J gene is TRBJ2-5, the V gene TRBV18, with D unresolved. Germline CDR1 KGHSH, CDR2 LQKENI. This CDR3 is 14 amino acids long. Trimming removed 0 bases at V and 7 bases at J, with 12 bases between. This chain's CDR3 is CASSPPTVGTTQYF. The CDR3 DNA is TGTGCCAGCTCACCACCGACCGTAGGAACGACCCAGTACTTC.

This chain connects TRBV2 to TRBJ1-1, with D unresolved. V lost 0 bases to trimming and J lost 11 bases, with 13 bases between them. Germline CDR1 SNHLY, CDR2 FYNNEI. The CDR3 runs to 13 residues. The CDR3 loop is CASSEAIGGSAFF. The CDR3 DNA is TGTGCCAGCAGTGAAGCTATTGGTGGGTCGGCTTTCTTT.

The chain uses TRBV9 and TRBJ2-3; 11 bases are a match to TRBD2. Germline V gene data show CDR1 as SGDLS and CDR2 as YYNGEE. V was pared by 3 bases and J by 0 bases, with 3 bases of the junction left unmatched. The CDR3 runs 16 residues. CDR3 in amino acids: CASSEGTSGSTDTQYF. CDR3 nucleotides: TGTGCCAGCAGCGAAGGGACTAGCGGAAGCACAGATACGCAGTATTTT. The full variable domain, in which reference TRBV9 and TRBJ2-3 provide the parts outside the CDR3, is DSGVTQTPKHLITATGQRVTLRCSPRSGDLSVYWYQQSLDQGLQFLIQYYNGEERAKGNILERFSAQQFPDLHSELNLSSLELGDSALYFCASSEGTSGSTDTQYFGPGTRLTVL.

This clone has only one observation. The V and J genes are TRBV6-1 and TRBJ1-5, with D maybe TRBD1 (6 bases). Germline CDR1 and CDR2: MNHNS and SASEGT. The CDR3 is made up of 14 amino acids. V dropped 4 bases and J dropped 4 bases, with 11 bases sitting between them. The CDR3 DNA reads as TGTGCCAGCAGTGGGGACATTTGGAATCAGCCCCAGCATTTT. Residues: CASSGDIWNQPQHF.

The J gene is TRBJ1-2, the V gene TRBV5-5; 8 positions agree with TRBD1. The CDR3 consists of 16 residues. V lost 3 bases and J lost 4; bases outside the gene matches: 11. CDR1 and CDR2 from the germline V gene are SGHKS and YYEKEE (reference sequence). CDR3: CASSYWTGSRSYGYTF. CDR3 DNA: TGTGCCAGCAGCTACTGGACAGGGTCGAGGAGCTATGGCTACACCTTC.

This clone is a singleton in its sample. This chain joins TRBV7-8 and TRBJ2-7, with D possibly matching TRBD1 (6 bases). V lost 1 base and J 1 base, leaving 11 bases between the germline ends. Germline assignment: CDR1 SGHVS and CDR2 FQNEAQ. The CDR3 sequence is 15 residues long. The CDR3 loop is CASSLGQGLSYEQYF. CDR3 coding DNA: TGTGCCAGCAGCTTAGGGCAGGGGCTATCCTACGAGCAGTACTTC.

The chain employs TRBV6-6 and TRBJ2-5; D gene unclear. Trimming removed 0 bases from V and 1 base from J, with 12 bases in between. Germline V gene data show CDR1 as MNHNY and CDR2 as SVGAGI (reference sequence). The CDR3 sequence is 16 residues long. The CDR3 DNA sequence: TGTGCCAGCAGTTACTCGAAGGCAGGATCCCAAGAGACCCAGTACTTC. It translates to CASSYSKAGSQETQYF.

The chain uses TRBV5-1 and TRBJ2-5; unclear D gene. CDR1 is SGHRS, CDR2 YFSETQ, per germline. V gave up 4 bases and J gave up 0 bases, with 10 bases separating them. The CDR3 is 14 residues long. This chain's CDR3 is CASSRSLYQETQYF. In nucleotides, the CDR3 is TGCGCCAGCAGCCGCTCATTGTACCAAGAGACCCAGTACTTC.

The chain has TRBV5-1 and TRBJ2-5; the D gene is possibly TRBD2 (7 bases). With 4 bases removed from V and 5 bases from J, the gap between germline ends came to 18 bases. Germline lookup yields CDR1 SGHRS and CDR2 YFSETQ. This CDR3 is 15 amino acids long. The CDR3 DNA reads as TGCGCCAGCAGCCCCTTGGGGGGGGGCTCGGAGACCCAGTACTTC. This encodes CASSPLGGGSETQYF.

V usage is TRBV2 and J usage is TRBJ2-4; D unclear. The ends were cut back, 4 bases at V and 4 bases at J, with 5 bases in the middle. The CDR3 has 12 amino acids. Germline V gene lookup returns CDR1 SNHLY and CDR2 FYNNEI. The CDR3 DNA is TGTGCCAGCAGTGTTGGTAAAAACATTCAGTACTTC. It translates to CASSVGKNIQYF.

This rearrangement joins TRBV2 to TRBJ1-3, with D possibly matching TRBD1 (6 bases). This CDR3 comprises 19 residues. CDR1 is SNHLY and CDR2 is FYNNEI in the germline V gene. V dropped 2 bases and J dropped 0 bases, with 20 bases sitting between them. Here the CDR3 reads CASSEFYRDSPSSGNTIYF. For the CDR3, the DNA is TGTGCCAGCAGTGAATTTTACAGGGATTCTCCAAGCTCTGGAAACACCATATATTTT.

The chain is built from TRBV6-6 and TRBJ2-2, with 8 bases fitting TRBD1. V was clipped by 8 bases and J by 5 bases; unmatched bases: 7. Germline loops: CDR1 MNHNY, CDR2 SVGAGI (reference sequence). CDR3 length: 14 amino acids. This chain's CDR3 is CASADRAGTGELFF. The CDR3 nucleotides read TGTGCCAGCGCGGACAGGGCGGGGACCGGGGAGCTGTTTTTT.

The J gene is TRBJ2-2, the V gene TRBV9; D is possibly TRBD1 (5 bases). Germline-derived CDR1 and CDR2 are SGDLS and YYNGEE. The V end was cut by 4 bases, the J end by 2 bases, with 9 bases between. The CDR3 sequence is 14 residues long. The CDR3 DNA reads as TGTGCCAGCAGCCTAACAGGCAACACCGGGGAGCTGTTTTTT. It translates to CASSLTGNTGELFF. Drawing the rest from reference TRBV9 and TRBJ2-2, the complete variable domain is DSGVTQTPKHLITATGQRVTLRCSPRSGDLSVYWYQQSLDQGLQFLIQYYNGEERAKGNILERFSAQQFPDLHSELNLSSLELGDSALYFCASSLTGNTGELFFGEGSRLTVL.

There are a few counts of this clone. The V gene is TRBV5-1, the J gene TRBJ2-3; 10 bases map to TRBD1. Germline V CDR1 and CDR2: SGHRS, YFSETQ. This CDR3 has 15 amino acids. The trim removed 0 bases at V and 4 bases at J, leaving 2 bases unmatched. CDR3 residues: CASSLEGQGPDTQYF. The CDR3, as DNA: TGCGCCAGCAGCTTGGAGGGACAGGGGCCAGATACGCAGTATTTT.

This clone was counted a single time. The gene calls are TRBV7-9 and TRBJ2-7, with D perhaps matching TRBD2 (6 bases). This CDR3 spans 12 amino acids. V gave up 5 bases and J gave up 7 bases, with 12 bases separating them. Germline V lookup: CDR1 SEHNR, CDR2 FQNEAQ (reference sequence). For the CDR3, the DNA is TGTGCCAGCAGCCCCCTTCGGGGGGAGCAGTACTTC. Translated, it gives CASSPLRGEQYF.

The chain employs TRBV5-6 and TRBJ1-4; D possibly corresponds to TRBD1 (5 bases). V was cut by 5 bases and J by 7 bases, with 9 bases left in between. Germline V CDR1 and CDR2: SGHDT, YYEEEE. There are 12 residues in the CDR3. DNA of the CDR3: TGTGCCAGCAGGACAGCGGGTGAAAAACTGTTTTTT. This encodes CASRTAGEKLFF. Supplemented by reference TRBV5-6 and TRBJ1-4, the full variable domain reads DAGVTQSPTHLIKTRGQQVTLRCSPKSGHDTVSWYQQALGQGPQFIFQYYEEEERQRGNFPDRFSGHQFPNYSSELNVNALLLGDSALYLCASRTAGEKLFFGSGTQLSVL.

The V call is TRBV2, the J call TRBJ1-6, with D unresolved. This CDR3 is 12 amino acids long. Trimming removed 8 bases at V and 8 bases at J, with 10 bases between. Germline values: CDR1 SNHLY, CDR2 FYNNEI. CDR3: CASWAWDSPLHF. CDR3 DNA sequence: TGTGCCAGCTGGGCGTGGGATTCACCCCTCCACTTT.

This chain joins TRBV6-5 and TRBJ2-7; 13 bases are a match to TRBD2. Losses at the gene ends were 0 bases for V and 3 bases for J; bases not matched to a gene: 2. CDR1 and CDR2 (germline): MNHEY, SVGAGI. This CDR3 region has 16 residues. In nucleotides, the CDR3 is TGTGCCAGCAGTTACTCGGGACTAGCGGGACTCTACGAGCAGTACTTC. Its protein product is CASSYSGLAGLYEQYF.

The V call is TRBV27, the J call TRBJ1-4; D is perhaps TRBD1 (6 bases). CDR1 and CDR2 from the germline V gene are MNHEY and SMNVEV (reference sequence). The CDR3 extends over 14 amino acids. Trimming removed 7 bases from V and 7 bases from J, with 16 bases in between. The DNA of the CDR3 is TGTGCCAGCACCCGAGGGGGAAGCGGTGAAAAACTGTTTTTT. Protein product: CASTRGGSGEKLFF.

This clone is labeled as medium-sized (0.01 to 0.1%). The chain recombines TRBV21-1 with TRBJ2-7; TRBD1 is taken as the D call from the table, unchecked against the DNA. TRBV21-1 is listed as a pseudogene. The CDR3 loop spans 15 amino acids. The CDR3 spells CASSNRRTVPYEQYF. The CDR3 nucleotides read TGTGCCAGCAGCAATCGGCGGACAGTCCCCTACGAGCAGTACTTC.

The rearrangement links TRBV5-1 to TRBJ2-7; the match to TRBD1 covers 8 bases. From germline, CDR1 is SGHRS and CDR2 YFSETQ. This CDR3 has 14 amino acids. The V segment lost 4 bases and the J segment 1 base; nucleotides outside the gene matches: 4. The CDR3 region has the DNA TGCGCCAGCAGCCGGGACAGGAGATCCTACGAGCAGTACTTC. Amino acids: CASSRDRRSYEQYF. The full variable domain, in which reference TRBV5-1 and TRBJ2-7 provide the parts outside the CDR3, is KAGVTQTPRYLIKTRGQQVTLSCSPISGHRSVSWYQQTPGQGLQFLFEYFSETQRNKGNFPGRFSGRQFSNSRSEMNVSTLELGDSALYLCASSRDRRSYEQYFGPGTRLTVT.

The gene calls are TRBV29-1 and TRBJ1-3; no clear D gene. The CDR3 totals 14 residues. Between the trimmed V and J ends, which lost 6 bases and 1 base, there was a span of 13 bases. The germline V gene has CDR1 SQVTM and CDR2 ANQGSEA. The chain's CDR3 is CSVVKGSSGNTIYF. DNA for the CDR3: TGCAGCGTCGTGAAGGGCAGTTCTGGAAACACCATATATTTT.

The chain couples TRBV2 to TRBJ1-5; TRBD1 might be the D (6 bases). The CDR3 spans 13 residues. Trimming left V 6 bases short and J 6 bases short, with 12 bases between. Germline CDR1 reads SNHLY; CDR2 reads FYNNEI. The CDR3 region is CASSATGGQPQHF. As DNA, the CDR3 is TGTGCCAGCAGCGCGACAGGAGGTCAGCCCCAGCATTTT.

The chain has TRBV28 and TRBJ1-1; D gene ambiguous. The CDR3 totals 17 residues. The germline V and J ends were trimmed by 3 bases and 1 base, with 18 bases remaining between them. The germline V gene encodes CDR1 MDHEN and CDR2 SYDVKM. Here the CDR3 reads CASSFQSMLGSNTEAFF. The CDR3 DNA reads TGTGCCAGCAGTTTCCAGTCCATGTTGGGGTCGAACACTGAAGCTTTCTTT.

This clone occurred once. The chain couples TRBV4-2 to TRBJ1-5; no definite D call. The CDR3 consists of 14 residues. CDR1 is LGHNA and CDR2 is YNFKEQ in the germline V gene. V dropped 0 bases and J dropped 4 bases, with 7 bases sitting between them. The CDR3 region is CASSQDEGNQPQHF. The CDR3 region has the DNA TGTGCCAGCAGCCAAGATGAAGGGAATCAGCCCCAGCATTTT.

Here the CDR3 reads CASSFDTGGNEKLFF. The CDR3 bases are TGTGCCAGCAGCTTCGATACAGGGGGTAATGAAAAACTGTTTTTT. This chain links TRBV5-6 with TRBJ1-4, with 8 bases that match TRBD1. The CDR3 is 15 amino acids. V dropped 2 bases and J dropped 4; count of bases not matched to a gene: 4. The germline CDR1 and CDR2 sequences are SGHDT and YYEEEE. Full variable domain (rest looked up from reference TRBV5-6 and TRBJ1-4): DAGVTQSPTHLIKTRGQQVTLRCSPKSGHDTVSWYQQALGQGPQFIFQYYEEEERQRGNFPDRFSGHQFPNYSSELNVNALLLGDSALYLCASSFDTGGNEKLFFGSGTQLSVL.

CDR3 sequence: CASSTGLLYEQYF. CDR3 nucleotides: TGTGCCAGCAGTACGGGACTGCTCTACGAGCAGTACTTC. The chain combines TRBV6-6 with TRBJ2-7; TRBD2 might be the D (6 bases). In germline, CDR1 is MNHNY, CDR2 SVGAGI (reference sequence). The V end lost 5 bases, the J end lost 3 bases, and 11 bases lay between the germline ends. The CDR3 loop spans 13 amino acids.

This clone was counted a few times. This chain joins TRBV28 and TRBJ2-1, with 7 bases fitting TRBD1. Germline trimming cut 1 base from V and 8 bases from J; bases unmatched to any gene: 11. CDR1 is MDHEN and CDR2 is SYDVKM in the germline V gene. This CDR3 is 16 amino acids long. CDR3 residues: CASSLLSGGIWDEQFF. The DNA for the CDR3 is TGTGCCAGCAGTTTATTGTCAGGGGGAATTTGGGATGAGCAGTTCTTC.

This rearrangement joins TRBV5-6 to TRBJ1-2, with D tentatively TRBD1 (5 bases). The CDR3 runs to 14 residues. V shed 4 bases and J shed 9 bases, with 19 bases lying between them. CDR1 SGHDT and CDR2 YYEEEE come from the germline V gene. CDR3 amino acids: CASSALQGGRRYTF. The CDR3 nucleotides read TGTGCCAGCAGCGCCCTTCAGGGAGGACGGCGCTACACCTTC.

V is TRBV9 and J is TRBJ1-2; D is possibly TRBD1 (5 bases). Germline V gene sequence: CDR1 SGDLS, CDR2 YYNGEE. V was trimmed by 5 bases and J by 2 bases, leaving 10 bases between them. The CDR3 is made up of 13 amino acids. CDR3 loop: CASRTGGNYGYTF. The CDR3 DNA reads as TGTGCCAGCAGGACGGGGGGAAACTATGGCTACACCTTC. Using reference TRBV9 and TRBJ1-2 for the parts outside the CDR3, the full variable domain is DSGVTQTPKHLITATGQRVTLRCSPRSGDLSVYWYQQSLDQGLQFLIQYYNGEERAKGNILERFSAQQFPDLHSELNLSSLELGDSALYFCASRTGGNYGYTFGSGTRLTVV.